The rows below give T cell receptor beta chains drawn from one sample of a study of identical twins' blood T cells. TCRdb recomputed calls from the 5' RACE reads with MiXCR, one row per CDR3 protein. The sample has around 380,000 distinct CDR3 sequences, under 30% seen once. Source material: PBMCs. Source of these receptors: a woman aged 18 to 55 in good health. Both conserved end residues are part of each CDR3. D genes are given only for firm matches. Some rows have no size entry. The others give once, few or many, or a class for an expanded clone.

v_gene: TRBV6-5
abundance: -
len: 13
j_gene: TRBJ2-7
d_gene: -
CDR3aa: CASSRTISYEQYF
CDR3nt: TGTGCCAGCAGCCGGACCATCTCCTACGAGCAGTACTTC

v_gene: TRBV12-3/TRBV12-4
abundance: once
len: 14
j_gene: TRBJ1-2
d_gene: -
CDR3aa: CASSLSQGPYGYTF
CDR3nt: TGTGCCAGCAGTTTAAGTCAGGGACCCTATGGCTACACCTTC

v_gene: TRBV29-1
abundance: few
len: 16
j_gene: TRBJ2-2
d_gene: TRBD1
CDR3aa: CSVPMDRELGTGELFF
CDR3nt: TGCAGCGTCCCGATGGACAGGGAATTAGGCACCGGGGAGCTGTTTTTT

v_gene: TRBV14
abundance: -
len: 15
j_gene: TRBJ2-1
d_gene: TRBD2
CDR3aa: CASSQAGLATGEQFF
CDR3nt: TGTGCCAGCAGCCAAGCGGGACTAGCCACGGGTGAGCAGTTCTTC

v_gene: TRBV10-3
abundance: -
len: 13
j_gene: TRBJ2-3
d_gene: -
CDR3aa: CAISDGTSQPQYF
CDR3nt: TGTGCCATCAGTGACGGGACAAGTCAGCCCCAGTATTTT

v_gene: TRBV9
abundance: few
len: 13
j_gene: TRBJ2-7
d_gene: TRBD1
CDR3aa: CASSGDRGYEQYF
CDR3nt: TGTGCCAGCAGCGGAGACAGGGGCTACGAGCAGTACTTC

v_gene: TRBV27
abundance: -
len: 11
j_gene: TRBJ2-7
d_gene: -
CDR3aa: CASSYHARQYF
CDR3nt: TGTGCCAGCAGTTACCACGCCCGGCAGTACTTC

v_gene: TRBV27
abundance: few
len: 16
j_gene: TRBJ1-4
d_gene: -
CDR3aa: CASSFGGGRQYGKLFF
CDR3nt: TGTGCCAGCAGTTTTGGGGGGGGCCGGCAGTACGGAAAACTGTTTTTT

v_gene: TRBV20-1
abundance: -
len: 12
j_gene: TRBJ1-2
d_gene: TRBD1
CDR3aa: CSATGTGSGYTF
CDR3nt: TGCAGTGCTACAGGGACAGGGAGTGGCTACACCTTC

v_gene: TRBV13
abundance: many
len: 15
j_gene: TRBJ2-2
d_gene: -
CDR3aa: CASSQGRIPTGELFF
CDR3nt: TGTGCCAGCAGCCAGGGGAGGATCCCCACCGGGGAGCTGTTTTTT

v_gene: TRBV5-1
abundance: few
len: 14
j_gene: TRBJ1-6
d_gene: -
CDR3aa: CASSPGRLDSPLHF
CDR3nt: TGCGCCAGCAGCCCGGGACGACTGGACTCACCCCTCCACTTT

v_gene: TRBV12-3/TRBV12-4
abundance: -
len: 14
j_gene: TRBJ2-2
d_gene: -
CDR3aa: CAITRQGYTGELFF
CDR3nt: TGCGCCATCACTCGCCAGGGATATACCGGGGAGCTGTTTTTT

v_gene: TRBV20-1
abundance: few
len: 18
j_gene: TRBJ2-1
d_gene: -
CDR3aa: CSARAPGKGSVSYNEQFF
CDR3nt: TGCAGTGCTAGAGCTCCCGGAAAGGGTAGTGTGTCCTACAATGAGCAGTTCTTC